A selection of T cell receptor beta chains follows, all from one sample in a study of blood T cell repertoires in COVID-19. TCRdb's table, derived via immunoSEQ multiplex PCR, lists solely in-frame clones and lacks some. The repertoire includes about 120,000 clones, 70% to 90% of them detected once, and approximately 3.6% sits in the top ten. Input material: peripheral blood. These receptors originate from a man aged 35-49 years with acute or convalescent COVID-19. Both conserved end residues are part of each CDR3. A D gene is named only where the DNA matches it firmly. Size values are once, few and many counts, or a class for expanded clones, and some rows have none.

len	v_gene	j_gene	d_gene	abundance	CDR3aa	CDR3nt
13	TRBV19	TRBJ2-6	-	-	CASTNSGANVLTF	TGTGCCAGTACTAACTCTGGGGCCAACGTCCTGACTTTC
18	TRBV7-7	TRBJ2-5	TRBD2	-	CASSLGVLASGGGETQYF	TGTGCCAGCAGCTTAGGGGTATTGGCTAGCGGGGGCGGAGAGACCCAGTACTTC
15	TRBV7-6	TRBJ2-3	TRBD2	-	CASSSGGATSDTQYF	TGTGCCAGCAGCTCCGGGGGGGCCACGTCAGATACGCAGTATTTT
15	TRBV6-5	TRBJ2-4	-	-	CASSRDKSAKNIQYF	TGTGCCAGCAGTAGGGACAAATCAGCCAAAAACATTCAGTACTTC
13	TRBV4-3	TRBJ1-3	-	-	CASSPKILDTIYF	TGCGCCAGCAGCCCGAAAATACTTGACACCATATATTTT
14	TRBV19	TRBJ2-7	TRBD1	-	CASGDRSRLYEQYF	TGTGCCAGTGGGGACAGAAGTCGCCTCTACGAGCAGTACTTC
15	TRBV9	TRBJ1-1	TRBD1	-	CASTPGTGGMIEAFF	TGTGCCAGCACCCCCGGGACAGGGGGCATGATTGAAGCTTTCTTT
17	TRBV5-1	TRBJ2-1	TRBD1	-	CASSLRTGTGFHNEQFF	TGCGCCAGCAGCTTGCGGACCGGGACAGGGTTCCACAATGAGCAGTTCTTC
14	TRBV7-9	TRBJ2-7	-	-	CASSPRQDPYEQYF	TGTGCCAGCAGCCCGAGACAGGATCCCTACGAGCAGTACTTC
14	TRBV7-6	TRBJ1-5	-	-	CASSRAGGGQPQHF	TGTGCCAGCAGCCGAGCGGGGGGCGGTCAGCCCCAGCATTTT
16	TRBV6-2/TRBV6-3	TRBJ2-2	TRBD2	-	CASSYGFGLAAGELFF	TGTGCCAGCAGTTACGGGTTTGGACTAGCCGCCGGGGAGCTGTTTTTT
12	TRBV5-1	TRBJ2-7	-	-	CASSSRSYEQYF	TGCGCCAGCAGCTCTCGCTCCTACGAGCAGTACTTC
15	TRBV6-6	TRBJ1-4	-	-	CASSLQGLGVEKLFF	TGTGCCAGCAGTTTACAGGGCCTTGGTGTTGAAAAACTGTTTTTT
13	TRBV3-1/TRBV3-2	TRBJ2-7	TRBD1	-	CASSLGQGIEQYF	TGTGCCAGCAGTCTAGGACAGGGAATCGAGCAGTACTTC
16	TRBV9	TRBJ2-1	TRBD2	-	CASSVVGGASHNEQFF	TGTGCCAGCAGCGTAGTCGGGGGGGCCAGTCACAATGAGCAGTTCTTC
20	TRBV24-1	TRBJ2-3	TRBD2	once	CATSDPAPTSGGAGSDTQYF	TGTGCCACCAGTGACCCCGCCCCGACTAGCGGGGGGGCCGGTTCCGATACGCAGTATTTT
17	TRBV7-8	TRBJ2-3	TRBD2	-	CASSPPGGIVPTDTQYF	TGTGCCAGCAGCCCCCCGGGGGGAATAGTCCCTACAGATACGCAGTATTTT
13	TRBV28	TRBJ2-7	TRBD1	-	CASTTGQDLKQYF	TGTGCCAGCACAACGGGACAGGACCTTAAGCAGTACTTC
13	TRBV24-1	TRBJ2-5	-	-	CATSDSRGKTQYF	TGTGCCACCAGTGATTCCAGGGGAAAGACCCAGTACTTC
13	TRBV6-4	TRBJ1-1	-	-	CASSETVNTEAFF	TGTGCCAGCAGTGAGACAGTGAACACTGAAGCTTTCTTT
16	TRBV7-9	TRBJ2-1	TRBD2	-	CASSPLGGSSYNEQFF	TGTGCCAGCAGCCCACTGGGGGGGAGCTCCTACAATGAGCAGTTCTTC
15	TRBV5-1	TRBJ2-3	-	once	CASISGGPYTDTQYF	TGCGCCAGCATTTCGGGGGGCCCCTACACAGATACGCAGTATTTT
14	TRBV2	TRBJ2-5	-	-	CASKVGQTQETQYF	TGTGCCAGCAAAGTAGGACAGACTCAAGAGACCCAGTACTTC
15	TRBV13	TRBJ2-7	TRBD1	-	CASSLEATGSYEQYF	TGTGCCAGCAGCCTAGAGGCGACAGGGAGCTACGAGCAGTACTTC
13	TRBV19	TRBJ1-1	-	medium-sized	CASSIGGNTEAFF	TGTGCCAGTAGTATCGGCGGAAACACTGAAGCTTTCTTT
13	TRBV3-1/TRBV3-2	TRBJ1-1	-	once	CASSQVGGTEAFF	TGTGCCAGCAGCCAAGTCGGGGGGACTGAAGCTTTCTTT
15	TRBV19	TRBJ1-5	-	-	CASSRGGYSNQPQHF	TGTGCCAGTAGTCGAGGGGGATATAGCAATCAGCCCCAGCATTTT
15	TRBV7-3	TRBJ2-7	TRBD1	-	CASSPTRQGAGEQYF	TGTGCCAGCAGCCCAACAAGACAGGGGGCAGGGGAGCAGTACTTC